This TCR delta chain was captured by sequencing in a study of gamma-delta T cells after stem cell transplantation. TCRdb re-analyzed the RT-PCR reads via CATT. The data hold roughly 3,100 delta-chain clones, with about 2% observed a single time. Notes on this clone: A much more abundant neighbour one base away suggests this may be a read error.

The CDR3 contains 14 residues. Germline V lookup: CDR1 GEAIGNYY, CDR2 EKD. V dropped 5 bases and J dropped 7 bases, with 16 bases sitting between them. Source material: gamma-delta T cells. The chain links TRDV2 to TRDJ2; perhaps TRDD2 as D (5 bases). The source is a human donor. It is not recorded whose cells these are; they may come from a transplant donor. CDR3 in DNA: TGTGCCTGTGGCCGCCTTCGGGTAGAAGCACAACTCTTCTTT. It codes for CACGRLRVEAQLFF.